These T cell receptor beta chains were read from a single sample in a study of cytomegalovirus exposure and HLA in healthy donors. Measured with immunoSEQ multiplex PCR; TCRdb has only the in-frame clones, and not every one. Of more than 200,000 clones detected, roughly 82% appear once; the ten largest clones hold 4.5% to 7%. Sequencing was carried out using PBMCs. These receptor sequences come from a man aged 35-49 years in good health and CMV-seropositive. CDR3s include the opening cysteine and the closing phenylalanine or tryptophan. D genes are given only for firm matches. Expanded clones are given a class, and other clones once, few, many or no size at all.

abundance: NA
v_gene: TRBV30
d_gene: NA
j_gene: TRBJ2-1
CDR3nt: TGTGCCTGGAGTCTCTTTGGCGGCAATGAGCAGTTCTTC
CDR3aa: CAWSLFGGNEQFF

abundance: NA
v_gene: TRBV2
d_gene: TRBD1
j_gene: TRBJ2-3
CDR3nt: TGTGCCAGCAGCGTCAGGGGGCAGACAGATACGCAGTATTTT
CDR3aa: CASSVRGQTDTQYF

abundance: NA
v_gene: TRBV2
d_gene: TRBD1
j_gene: TRBJ2-5
CDR3nt: TGTGCCAGCAGTGTGGCGTCAGGGGGCTGGGAGACCCAGTACTTC
CDR3aa: CASSVASGGWETQYF

abundance: NA
v_gene: TRBV7-6
d_gene: NA
j_gene: TRBJ2-5
CDR3nt: TGTGCCAGCAGGTCCGGGTACCAAGAGACCCAGTACTTC
CDR3aa: CASRSGYQETQYF

abundance: NA
v_gene: TRBV5-1
d_gene: NA
j_gene: TRBJ2-3
CDR3nt: TGCGCCAGAAACCCTGAGGACGGGAGTGTAGGAGATACGCAGTATTTT
CDR3aa: CARNPEDGSVGDTQYF

abundance: NA
v_gene: TRBV18
d_gene: NA
j_gene: TRBJ1-5
CDR3nt: TGTGCCAGCTCACCCGGGTTGGATTCGCCCCAGCATTTT
CDR3aa: CASSPGLDSPQHF

abundance: once
v_gene: TRBV7-9
d_gene: NA
j_gene: TRBJ2-5
CDR3nt: TGTGCCAGCAGCTTATATGGACTCTCCCCGTCGGAAGAGACCCAGTACTTC
CDR3aa: CASSLYGLSPSEETQYF

abundance: NA
v_gene: TRBV5-1
d_gene: TRBD2
j_gene: TRBJ2-1
CDR3nt: TGCGCCAGCAGCGCTAGGCAACTAGCGGGCCTAAGCTCCTACAATGAGCAGTTCTTC
CDR3aa: CASSARQLAGLSSYNEQFF

abundance: NA
v_gene: TRBV27
d_gene: TRBD2
j_gene: TRBJ2-7
CDR3nt: TGTGCCAGCTCCGGACTAGGGACCTACGAGCAGTACTTC
CDR3aa: CASSGLGTYEQYF

abundance: NA
v_gene: TRBV19
d_gene: NA
j_gene: TRBJ2-1
CDR3nt: TGTGCCAGTAGGTCCGCCGGGAGCTCCTACAATGAGCAGTTCTTC
CDR3aa: CASRSAGSSYNEQFF

abundance: NA
v_gene: TRBV2
d_gene: TRBD2
j_gene: TRBJ2-1
CDR3nt: TGTGCCAGCAGTGAAAGACTAGCGGGAGGGGTTGAGCAGTTCTTC
CDR3aa: CASSERLAGGVEQFF

abundance: NA
v_gene: TRBV7-6
d_gene: NA
j_gene: TRBJ2-5
CDR3nt: TGTGCCAGCAGCCCAATTGGGGGGGAGACCCAGTACTTC
CDR3aa: CASSPIGGETQYF

abundance: NA
v_gene: TRBV5-6
d_gene: TRBD1
j_gene: TRBJ1-2
CDR3nt: TGTGCCAGCAGCTCGAAGGGACAGGGGGGCTATGGCTACACCTTC
CDR3aa: CASSSKGQGGYGYTF

abundance: few
v_gene: TRBV7-9
d_gene: TRBD2
j_gene: TRBJ2-7
CDR3nt: TGTGCCAGCAGCTTAGTACTAGCGGGAGGAAACGTGGCCTACGAGCAGTACTTC
CDR3aa: CASSLVLAGGNVAYEQYF

abundance: once
v_gene: TRBV5-1
d_gene: TRBD2
j_gene: TRBJ2-7
CDR3nt: TGCGCCAGCAGCTTCCCAGAAGCGGGAATGGCCTACGAGCAGTACTTC
CDR3aa: CASSFPEAGMAYEQYF

abundance: NA
v_gene: TRBV9
d_gene: TRBD1
j_gene: TRBJ2-1
CDR3nt: TGTGCCAGCAGCGTACAGGGACAGGGGACCTACAATGAGCAGTTCTTC
CDR3aa: CASSVQGQGTYNEQFF

abundance: few
v_gene: TRBV5-1
d_gene: NA
j_gene: TRBJ1-1
CDR3nt: TGCGCCAGCAGCTTGCAGGCTTCGAACACTGAAGCTTTCTTT
CDR3aa: CASSLQASNTEAFF

abundance: NA
v_gene: TRBV30
d_gene: TRBD2
j_gene: TRBJ2-3
CDR3nt: TGTGCCTGGAGTAGTTCCCGACTAGCGGGAGTCCCCGGGGGGAAAGATACGCAGTATTTT
CDR3aa: CAWSSSRLAGVPGGKDTQYF

abundance: NA
v_gene: TRBV6-4
d_gene: TRBD1
j_gene: TRBJ1-2
CDR3nt: TGTGCCAGCAGGGTCGAGGGGGCTGGTATCTATGGCTACACCTTC
CDR3aa: CASRVEGAGIYGYTF

abundance: few
v_gene: TRBV7-2
d_gene: TRBD1
j_gene: TRBJ2-4
CDR3nt: TGTGCCAGCAGCCAGGACAGGGGAGTGGAAAACATTCAGTACTTC
CDR3aa: CASSQDRGVENIQYF

abundance: NA
v_gene: TRBV19
d_gene: TRBD1
j_gene: TRBJ2-1
CDR3nt: TGTGCCAGTAGTGACAGGGGAAATGAGCAGTTCTTC
CDR3aa: CASSDRGNEQFF

abundance: NA
v_gene: TRBV7-8
d_gene: NA
j_gene: TRBJ2-2
CDR3nt: TGTGCCAGCAGCAAGACTGACACCGGGGAGCTGTTTTTT
CDR3aa: CASSKTDTGELFF

abundance: NA
v_gene: TRBV6-5
d_gene: NA
j_gene: TRBJ1-2
CDR3nt: TGTGCCAGCAGAGACGACAGGCCGAACTATGGCTACACCTTC
CDR3aa: CASRDDRPNYGYTF

abundance: NA
v_gene: TRBV30
d_gene: NA
j_gene: TRBJ1-5
CDR3nt: TGTGCCTGGAGTGGGGACACTTTCAATCAGCCCCAGCATTTT
CDR3aa: CAWSGDTFNQPQHF

abundance: few
v_gene: TRBV19
d_gene: TRBD1
j_gene: TRBJ1-1
CDR3nt: TGTGCCAGTAGGGGGCAGGGGGCTTTGAACACTGAAGCTTTCTTT
CDR3aa: CASRGQGALNTEAFF

abundance: once
v_gene: TRBV6-5
d_gene: TRBD2
j_gene: TRBJ2-7
CDR3nt: TGTGCCAGCAGCGGACTAGCGGGAAACTCCTACGAGCAGTACTTC
CDR3aa: CASSGLAGNSYEQYF

abundance: NA
v_gene: TRBV5-1
d_gene: TRBD2
j_gene: TRBJ2-3
CDR3nt: TGCGCCAGCAGCTTGGCCTTGGCGGGAGGTGTCCCAATAGATACGCAGTATTTT
CDR3aa: CASSLALAGGVPIDTQYF

abundance: few
v_gene: TRBV9
d_gene: TRBD2
j_gene: TRBJ2-7
CDR3nt: TGTGCCAGCAGCGTAGGTGGGGACTACACCTACGAGCAGTACTTC
CDR3aa: CASSVGGDYTYEQYF

abundance: NA
v_gene: TRBV6-5
d_gene: NA
j_gene: TRBJ1-5
CDR3nt: TGTGCCAGCAAGGCAGGGGTCGACAATCAGCCCCAGCATTTT
CDR3aa: CASKAGVDNQPQHF

abundance: NA
v_gene: TRBV6-1
d_gene: NA
j_gene: TRBJ2-3
CDR3nt: TGTGCCAGCAGTGGTTTGACAGTCCCTGGGGTTGGGGATACGCAGTATTTT
CDR3aa: CASSGLTVPGVGDTQYF

abundance: NA
v_gene: TRBV6-6
d_gene: TRBD1
j_gene: TRBJ2-7
CDR3nt: TGTGCCAGCCGAACAGGGGGCGACGAGCAGTACTTC
CDR3aa: CASRTGGDEQYF

abundance: NA
v_gene: TRBV7-8
d_gene: TRBD2
j_gene: TRBJ2-7
CDR3nt: TGTGCCAGCAGCTTAGGTAGCGGGAGTGGCAACGAGCAGTACTTC
CDR3aa: CASSLGSGSGNEQYF

abundance: NA
v_gene: TRBV11-3
d_gene: NA
j_gene: TRBJ1-2
CDR3nt: TGTGCCAGCAGCTTAGGTCAGGTAGACTATGGCTACACCTTC
CDR3aa: CASSLGQVDYGYTF

abundance: NA
v_gene: TRBV5-4
d_gene: TRBD1
j_gene: TRBJ2-5
CDR3nt: TGTGCCAGCAGGACGGGACAGGGTGTGGGAGAGACCCAGTACTTC
CDR3aa: CASRTGQGVGETQYF

abundance: NA
v_gene: TRBV11-2
d_gene: NA
j_gene: TRBJ1-1
CDR3nt: TGTGCCAGCAGCATTCGGACTGTTCGGGACACTGAAGCTTTCTTT
CDR3aa: CASSIRTVRDTEAFF